These 12 T cell receptor beta chains were all obtained from the same sample, sequenced in a study of molecular identifiers for immune sequencing clone quantification. TCRdb itself ran the PCR reads through MiXCR, one entry per CDR3 protein. In the table there are about 640,000 distinct CDR3 sequences, just under 20% of which are singletons. The specimen was naive CD8+ T cells from blood, with Jurkat cell RNA spiked in. The subset: FACS-sorted CD8+CD4-CCR7+CD45RA+ naive T cells. The source is a human donor in good health. Some libraries in this study had Jurkat cell RNA spiked in.

In this sample, this clonotype turned up a few times. The V gene is TRBV11-1, the J gene TRBJ2-5; TRBD1 is a possible D gene (5 bases). This CDR3 is built from 15 residues. Germline V lookup: CDR1 SGHAT, CDR2 FQDESV (reference sequence). With 7 bases removed from V and 5 bases from J, the gap between germline ends came to 20 bases. The CDR3 reads CASKDGQYFMETQYF. The DNA of the CDR3 is TGTGCCAGCAAAGACGGACAATACTTTATGGAGACCCAGTACTTC. Combining the CDR3 with reference TRBV11-1 and TRBJ2-5 gives the whole variable domain EAEVAQSPRYKITEKSQAVAFWCDPISGHATLYWYRQILGQGPELLVQFQDESVVDDSQLPKDRFSAERLKGVDSTLKIQPAELGDSAMYLCASKDGQYFMETQYFGPGTRLLVL.

In its sample, this clonotype was seen many times. The chain recombines TRBV14 with TRBJ2-3; D ambiguous. CDR1 and CDR2 from the germline V gene are SGHDN and FVKESK. With 0 bases removed from V and 1 base from J, the gap between germline ends came to 8 bases. The CDR3 consists of 15 residues. DNA of the CDR3: TGTGCCAGCAGCCAAGAAGTCTCTCGCACAGATACGCAGTATTTT. Its protein product is CASSQEVSRTDTQYF.

On this clonotype itself: A junction boundary mismatches the germline segment, possibly from a read error. This chain links TRBV19 with TRBJ2-3; no clear D gene. In germline, CDR1 is LNHDA, CDR2 SQIVND (reference sequence). CDR3 size: 14 residues. The CDR3 nucleotides read TGTGCCAGTAGTATCCTTCTGGGCACAGATACGCTGTATTTT. This sequence encodes CASSILLGTDTLYF.

The sample holds many counts of this clonotype. The V call is TRBV6-2 or TRBV6-3, the J call TRBJ2-3; either TRBD1 or TRBD2 may fit D (5 bases each). This CDR3 is built from 15 residues. Germline values: CDR1 MNHEY, CDR2 SVGEGT. Trimming took 3 bases from V and 6 from J, leaving 16 bases between them. The CDR3 sequence: CASSYVSGTRDTQYF. The CDR3 bases are TGTGCCAGCAGTTATGTTTCAGGGACGAGGGATACGCAGTATTTT.

The chain carries TRBV6-5 and TRBJ2-7; 9 bases are shared with TRBD2. The junction had 8 bases not matched to a gene; V was cut back by 2 bases and J by 0 bases. CDR1 MNHEY and CDR2 SVGAGI come from the germline V gene. The CDR3 is 17 residues long. CDR3 nucleotides: TGTGCCAGCAGTTACCGGCGGCTAGCGGGGACCTCCTACGAGCAGTACTTC. The encoded protein is CASSYRRLAGTSYEQYF.

A note on this clonotype: A much more abundant neighbour one base away suggests this may be a read error. The genes are TRBV7-8 and TRBJ2-7; TRBD1 matches 8 bases. Germline assignment: CDR1 SGHVS and CDR2 FQNEAQ. The CDR3 is 16 amino acids. The V segment lost 5 bases and the J segment 3 bases; nucleotides outside the gene matches: 12. CDR3 in DNA: TGTGCCAGCAGCCCGACTCGGACAGGGCGAAGCTACGAGCAGTACTTC. Its protein is CASSPTRTGRSYEQYF.

There are many counts of this clonotype. The rearrangement links TRBV28 to TRBJ2-3; 14 positions match TRBD2. V was pared by 3 bases and J by 7 bases, with 6 bases of the junction left unmatched. The germline CDR1 and CDR2 sequences are MDHEN and SYDVKM. This CDR3 region has 16 residues. CDR3 sequence: CASSLTSGRELNTQYF. In DNA form, the CDR3 reads TGTGCCAGCAGTTTGACTAGCGGGAGGGAGTTGAATACGCAGTATTTT.

In this sample, this clonotype turned up many times. At one of its ends the junction is not consistent with the germline gene, which may arise from a read error. The rearrangement links TRBV6-6 to TRBJ2-7; D is perhaps TRBD1 (6 bases). Germline V lookup: CDR1 MNHNY, CDR2 SVGAGI (reference sequence). The CDR3 length is 17 residues. CDR3 region: CASSNSLSGDGSYEQYF. The CDR3 DNA is TGTGCCAGCAGTAACTCCTTGTCAGGGGACGGGTCCTACGAGCAGTACTTC.

This clonotype was recorded at least ten times. The CDR3 loop is CASSPLAGAYEQYF. For the CDR3, the DNA is TGTGCCAGCAGCCCACTAGCGGGGGCCTACGAGCAGTACTTC. The chain combines TRBV7-2 with TRBJ2-7; 11 bases align to TRBD2. Germline values: CDR1 SGHTA, CDR2 FQGNSA. The CDR3 runs 14 residues. The junction had 2 bases not matched to a gene; V was cut back by 5 bases and J by 2 bases.

This clonotype was found once. It may be a read error: a sequence one base away is much more abundant. V and J are TRBV5-6 and TRBJ1-5; 8 bases line up with TRBD1. The DNA matches TRBJ2-3 better at its end, which makes the J call doubtful. CDR1 is SGHDT and CDR2 is YYEEEE in the germline V gene. The length of the CDR3 is 15 residues. The CDR3 nucleotides are TGTGCCAGCAGCCCGGGACAGGCCTCGGGGCAGCCCCAGTATTTT. Its protein product is CASSPGQASGQPQYF.

Note on this clonotype: This may arise from a read error, as a much more abundant clone is one base away. V and J are TRBV30 and TRBJ2-2, with a possible D match to TRBD2 (5 bases). In germline, CDR1 is GTSNPN, CDR2 SVGIG (reference sequence). The CDR3 has 10 residues. As DNA, the CDR3 is TGTGCCCTCCGAGCCGGGGAGCTGCTTTTT. Amino acid sequence: CALRAGELLF.

This clonotype was seen repeatedly, ten times or more. The chain is built from TRBV25-1 and TRBJ1-6, with D uncertain. Germline V CDR1 and CDR2: MGHDK, SYGVNS. The V gene lost 1 base and the J gene lost 9 bases, with 4 bases spanning the gap. There are 12 residues in the CDR3. The CDR3 bases are TGTGCCAGCAGTGAATGGACTTCACCCCTCCACTTT. Encoded protein: CASSEWTSPLHF. Combining the CDR3 with reference TRBV25-1 and TRBJ1-6 gives the whole variable domain EADIYQTPRYLVIGTGKKITLECSQTMGHDKMYWYQQDPGMELHLIHYSYGVNSTEKGDLSSESTVSRIRTEHFPLTLESARPSHTSQYLCASSEWTSPLHFGNGTRLTVT.